This T cell receptor beta chain derives from a study of T cell responses to AZD1222 COVID-19 vaccine. Assay: immunoSEQ multiplex PCR; the TCRdb copy retains only in-frame clones and omits some. This table holds 90,000 or so clones, approximately 89% found once. Second doses were pooled across both intervals (about 4 or about 12 weeks). This CDR3 has 17 residues. Between the trimmed V and J ends, which lost 5 bases and 1 base, there was a span of 17 bases. Germline loops: CDR1 LNHDA, CDR2 SQIVND (reference sequence). General observations from the study: Spike-specific TCR repertoires showed rising breadth and depth after two AZD1222 doses. The sample set comprised mostly white British donors with more females, and clonal diversity was possibly underestimated. There were repertoire samples only from the period after the peak T cell response.

In regard to this clone: Its antigen is as yet unknown.

The source of this sequence is an adult who received the AZD1222 COVID-19 vaccine. Source: peripheral blood, taken 28 days after the second AZD1222 dose. The V call is TRBV19, the J call TRBJ2-2, with a tentative D call TRBD1 (6 bases). Here the CDR3 DNA reads TGTGCCAGTAGTGTACCGAGAATGGGACAGAACACCGGGGAGCTGTTTTTT. Protein: CASSVPRMGQNTGELFF.